The 28 T cell receptor beta chains presented below share a single source sample, sequenced in a study of shared clonotypes between healthy human individuals. Some clones are missing from TCRdb's copy, which holds only in-frame ones; the method was immunoSEQ multiplex PCR. The sample lists hundreds of thousands of clones; roughly 70% were seen once. The sequencing input was memory CD4+ T cells sorted from blood. Documented subset: CD45RA-negative fraction. These receptors all stem from a man younger than 45 in good health.

The chain is built from TRBV27 and TRBJ2-7; the match to TRBD1 covers 7 bases. Germline CDR1 MNHEY, CDR2 SMNVEV (reference sequence). Trimming removed 3 bases from V and 3 bases from J; junction bases left unmatched: 11. This CDR3 is built from 16 residues. The DNA of the CDR3 is TGTGCCAGCAGTTTTAAATGGCCAGGGGGATACTACGAGCAGTACTTC. As protein: CASSFKWPGGYYEQYF.

This clone has more than one count but fewer than ten. The CDR3, as DNA: TGCGCCAGCAGCCAAGATTGGGGGACGGGCTACACCTTC. It specifies CASSQDWGTGYTF. V is TRBV4-1 and J is TRBJ1-2; possibly TRBD1 for D (5 bases). Between the trimmed V and J ends, which lost 0 bases and 8 bases, there was a span of 10 bases. The CDR3 length is 13 residues. Germline V lookup: CDR1 MGHRA, CDR2 YSYEKL.

The chain couples TRBV6-5 to TRBJ1-2; 7 bases are shared with TRBD1. V trimming: 4 bases; J trimming: 7 bases; junction bases outside the gene matches: 6. Germline V gene data show CDR1 as MNHEY and CDR2 as SVGAGI. The CDR3 covers 13 residues. CDR3 amino acids: CASSFEGGTGYTF. Here the CDR3 DNA reads TGTGCCAGCAGTTTCGAAGGGGGCACTGGCTACACCTTC.

This clone has just one count. The chain couples TRBV18 to TRBJ1-5; the D gene is possibly TRBD1 (6 bases). The CDR3 spans 15 residues. V was cut by 3 bases and J by 3 bases, with 12 bases left in between. CDR1 and CDR2 from the germline V gene are KGHSH and LQKENI. The CDR3 region has the DNA TGTGCCAGCTCACCGGTAGGGGGACCCAATCAGCCCCAGCATTTT. Its protein product is CASSPVGGPNQPQHF.

The chain links TRBV29-1 to TRBJ2-3; D is uncertain. V was cut by 4 bases and J by 10 bases, with 9 bases left in between. Germline values: CDR1 SQVTM, CDR2 ANQGSEA. The CDR3 is 10 amino acids. DNA for the CDR3: TGCAGCGTTGCTTTGGCCGCGCAGTATTTT. This translates into CSVALAAQYF.

The CDR3 DNA is TGCGCCAGCACCTACCTTCCATCCGGGACAGGGCGTTCGGACACTGAAGCTTTCTTT. Its protein is CASTYLPSGTGRSDTEAFF. This chain uses TRBV5-1 with TRBJ1-1, with TRBD1 matching over 9 bases. This CDR3 is 19 amino acids long. CDR1 and CDR2 from the germline V gene are SGHRS and YFSETQ. Germline trimming cut 6 bases from V and 3 bases from J; bases unmatched to any gene: 21.

The J gene is TRBJ1-1, the V gene TRBV27; unclear D gene. The V gene's germline CDR1 is MNHEY and CDR2 SMNVEV (reference sequence). V lost 5 bases and J lost 3, with 10 bases in between. The CDR3 runs 13 residues. CDR3 in amino acids: CASSNTVHTEAFF. DNA for the CDR3: TGTGCCAGCAGTAACACAGTACACACTGAAGCTTTCTTT.

The V gene is TRBV18, the J gene TRBJ1-4, with D tentatively TRBD1 (5 bases). This CDR3 has 13 amino acids. V gave up 4 bases and J gave up 8 bases, with 11 bases separating them. The germline V gene encodes CDR1 KGHSH and CDR2 LQKENI. The CDR3 is CASSLRRDEKLFF. For the CDR3, the DNA is TGTGCCAGCTCACTGAGAAGGGACGAAAAACTGTTTTTT.

This chain connects TRBV4-2 to TRBJ2-2, with 9 nucleotides matching TRBD2. V shed 1 base and J 0 bases; nucleotides not matched to a gene: 3. This CDR3 has 17 residues. Germline assignment: CDR1 LGHNA and CDR2 YNFKEQ. The CDR3 is CASSQAAGGANTGELFF. The DNA of the CDR3 is TGTGCCAGCAGCCAAGCTGCGGGAGGGGCGAACACCGGGGAGCTGTTTTTT.

The chain carries TRBV5-1 and TRBJ2-7, with 10 nucleotides matching TRBD1. The CDR3 has 14 residues. V lost 4 bases to trimming and J lost 2 bases; unmatched junction nucleotides: 3. Per the germline V gene, CDR1 is SGHRS and CDR2 is YFSETQ. CDR3 residues: CASSPDRGPYEQYF. Written as DNA, the CDR3 is TGCGCCAGCAGCCCAGACAGGGGGCCCTACGAGCAGTACTTC.

The chain couples TRBV28 to TRBJ1-2; possibly TRBD1 for D (6 bases). The CDR3 covers 17 residues. Germline loops: CDR1 MDHEN, CDR2 SYDVKM. Trimming cost V 2 bases and J 4 bases, with 20 bases left between them. CDR3 residues: CASSLIIGQNFRYGYTF. CDR3 coding DNA: TGTGCCAGCAGTTTAATAATAGGACAGAATTTTCGCTATGGCTACACCTTC.

This clone has a handful of counts. The rearrangement uses TRBV6-1 and TRBJ1-5; D is undetermined. Trimming left V 4 bases short and J 0 bases short, with 10 bases between. The CDR3 loop spans 15 amino acids. CDR1 and CDR2 from the germline V gene are MNHNS and SASEGT. For the CDR3, the DNA is TGTGCCAGCAGTGCGGCAGGAGTTAGCAATCAGCCCCAGCATTTT. Translated, it gives CASSAAGVSNQPQHF.

The chain joins TRBV27 to TRBJ2-7; D may correspond to TRBD1 or TRBD2 (5 bases each). Deletions cut 2 bases from V and 2 bases from J, with 25 bases between. CDR3 length equals 19 residues. CDR1 is MNHEY and CDR2 is SMNVEV in the germline V gene (reference sequence). CDR3 loop: CASSLKGSKGPVGTYEQYF. CDR3 sequence (DNA): TGTGCCAGCAGTTTAAAGGGGTCAAAGGGTCCCGTCGGGACCTACGAGCAGTACTTC.

The rearrangement uses TRBV6-1 and TRBJ1-2; 8 positions match TRBD1. CDR1 is MNHNS and CDR2 is SASEGT in the germline V gene. The trim removed 3 bases at V and 4 bases at J, leaving 4 bases unmatched. The length of the CDR3 is 14 residues. The CDR3 here is CASSEDRAFYGYTF. For the CDR3, the DNA is TGTGCCAGCAGTGAGGACAGGGCCTTCTATGGCTACACCTTC.

This chain connects TRBV5-1 to TRBJ2-2; TRBD1 agrees at 9 bases. Germline lookup yields CDR1 SGHRS and CDR2 YFSETQ. The CDR3 runs to 15 residues. V was clipped by 5 bases and J by 4 bases; unmatched bases: 6. In DNA, the CDR3 is TGCGCCAGCAGTATTCGGACAGGGGCCACCGGGGAGCTGTTTTTT. Translated: CASSIRTGATGELFF.

The chain uses TRBV5-4 and TRBJ2-5, with D uncertain. Germline assignment: CDR1 SGHNT and CDR2 YYREEE (reference sequence). The CDR3 spans 15 residues. Between the trimmed V and J ends, which lost 1 base and 1 base, there was a span of 11 bases. CDR3 DNA: TGTGCCAGCAGCTTGAGTAGTTGGGGCCAAGAGACCCAGTACTTC. Residues: CASSLSSWGQETQYF.

The V gene is TRBV9, the J gene TRBJ1-1; 8 nucleotides line up with TRBD1. V gave up 3 bases and J gave up 6 bases; unmatched junction bases: 7. CDR1 and CDR2 from the germline V gene are SGDLS and YYNGEE. The CDR3 runs to 14 residues. The CDR3 here is CASSAGTGNAEAFF. The CDR3 DNA sequence: TGTGCCAGCAGCGCCGGGACAGGAAACGCTGAAGCTTTCTTT.

Only a few counts were recorded for this clone. The chain employs TRBV19 and TRBJ1-1; D not certain. CDR3 length: 13 amino acids. V gave up 3 bases and J gave up 4 bases, with 9 bases separating them. Germline V CDR1 and CDR2: LNHDA, SQIVND (reference sequence). This chain's CDR3 is CASSMSRSTEAFF. Written as DNA, the CDR3 is TGTGCCAGTAGTATGTCGAGGAGCACTGAAGCTTTCTTT.

The CDR3 coding sequence is TGTGCCAGCAGCTCGACAGGAAGCTCCTACAATGAGCAGTTCTTC. This gives the protein CASSSTGSSYNEQFF. V gene TRBV7-9 combines with J gene TRBJ2-1; tentatively, D is TRBD1 (6 bases). The V gene's germline CDR1 is SEHNR and CDR2 FQNEAQ (reference sequence). This CDR3 comprises 15 residues. V was pared by 4 bases and J by 0 bases, with 10 bases between.

This chain connects TRBV7-2 to TRBJ1-2; 11 bases line up with TRBD1. Trimming took 2 bases from V and 7 from J; bases not matched to a gene: 6. The CDR3 contains 15 residues. Germline loops: CDR1 SGHTA, CDR2 FQGNSA. The chain's CDR3 is CASSLSDRGLGGYTF. The CDR3 nucleotides are TGTGCCAGCAGCTTATCGGACAGGGGGCTGGGTGGCTACACCTTC. The variable domain in full, completed from reference TRBV7-2 and TRBJ1-2, reads GAGVSQSPSNKVTEKGKDVELRCDPISGHTALYWYRQSLGQGLEFLIYFQGNSAPDKSGLPSDRFSAERTGGSVSTLTIQRTQQEDSAVYLCASSLSDRGLGGYTFGSGTRLTVV.

This sequence joins TRBV15 and TRBJ2-6, with a weak D call TRBD1 (5 bases). Germline-derived CDR1 and CDR2 are LNHNV and YYDKDF (reference sequence). The CDR3 contains 16 residues. V lost 3 bases and J lost 4, with 13 bases in between. The chain's CDR3 is CATSRGQNSGANVLTF. As DNA, the CDR3 is TGTGCCACCAGCAGGGGGCAGAACTCCGGGGCCAACGTCCTGACTTTC.

The J gene is TRBJ2-2, the V gene TRBV4-2, with 8 bases that match TRBD2. This CDR3 comprises 16 residues. The V gene end was trimmed by 5 bases and the J gene end by 0 bases; junction bases not matched to a gene: 5. The V gene's germline CDR1 is LGHNA and CDR2 YNFKEQ. For the CDR3, the DNA is TGTGCCAGCAGCATTATGGGACTAGCGAACACCGGGGAGCTGTTTTTT. This sequence encodes CASSIMGLANTGELFF.

The CDR3: CASSVDRAGLGNQPQHF. CDR3 coding DNA: TGTGCCAGCTCAGTAGACAGGGCGGGGCTGGGCAATCAGCCCCAGCATTTT. The chain combines TRBV18 with TRBJ1-5; 7 bases are shared with TRBD1. This CDR3 has 17 amino acids. Germline assignment: CDR1 KGHSH and CDR2 LQKENI. Unmatched junction bases numbered 12, after V lost 5 bases and J lost 2 bases.

The gene calls are TRBV10-3 and TRBJ2-3; maybe TRBD2 (6 bases). The germline V gene encodes CDR1 ENHRY and CDR2 SYGVKD. The CDR3 length is 13 residues. Trimming shortened V by 5 bases and J by 4 bases, and 10 bases separated the two germline ends. DNA of the CDR3: TGTGCCATCAGTCCGGGAGCGGCAGATACGCAGTATTTT. It is translated as CAISPGAADTQYF.

The genes are TRBV9 and TRBJ2-1, with 10 bases lining up with TRBD2. This CDR3 has 16 residues. Per the germline V gene, CDR1 is SGDLS and CDR2 is YYNGEE. V was clipped by 0 bases and J by 8 bases; unmatched bases: 8. CDR3 loop: CASSVVGTSDWDEQFF. DNA for the CDR3: TGTGCCAGCAGCGTAGTAGGGACTAGCGATTGGGATGAGCAGTTCTTC.

This chain uses TRBV7-3 with TRBJ2-1, with 8 positions matching TRBD2. J gave up 8 bases and V 0 bases, and 9 bases lay outside the gene matches. Germline V gene sequence: CDR1 SGHTA, CDR2 FQGTGA. CDR3 length: 16 residues. The CDR3 loop is CASSLTGASGRDEQFF. The CDR3 nucleotides read TGTGCCAGCAGCTTAACCGGGGCTAGCGGGCGGGATGAGCAGTTCTTC.

The rearrangement links TRBV7-9 to TRBJ2-3; a weak D match, TRBD2 (5 bases). The germline V gene has CDR1 SEHNR and CDR2 FQNEAQ (reference sequence). The CDR3 extends over 14 amino acids. V was clipped by 8 bases and J by 2 bases, with 14 bases between them. The CDR3 sequence is CASCVSAVTDTQYF. The CDR3 DNA is TGTGCCAGCTGCGTTAGCGCAGTCACAGATACGCAGTATTTT.

V gene TRBV6-4 combines with J gene TRBJ2-4; possible D gene TRBD1, 6 bases. The CDR3 has 15 amino acids. With 7 bases removed from V and 2 bases from J, the gap between germline ends came to 15 bases. CDR1 MRHNA and CDR2 SNTAGT come from the germline V gene. The CDR3, as DNA: TGTGCCAGCAACTGGGGGCTTGAGACCAAAAACATTCAGTACTTC. Its protein is CASNWGLETKNIQYF.